Listed below are T cell receptor beta chains from one sample, sequenced in a study of cytomegalovirus exposure and HLA in healthy donors. The table came from immunoSEQ multiplex PCR; TCRdb's copy has only in-frame clones and leaves some out. The table records more than 95,000 clones, approximately 66% of them present only once. Sample: PBMCs. The origin of the receptors is a woman aged 45-60 years in good health and CMV-seronegative. Both conserved end residues are part of each CDR3. D genes are given only for firm matches. Only part of the rows carry a size: once, few, many, or a class if the clone is expanded.

>TRBJ2-1|TRBV6-1|NA|NA
TGTGCCATCAGCCCCAGCTTAGGGTGGAGGAATGAGCAGTTCTTC
CAISPSLGWRNEQFF
>TRBJ1-2|TRBV13|NA|NA
TGTGCCAGCAGCACGCAAGGGACATTCGGCTACACCTTC
CASSTQGTFGYTF
>TRBJ1-2|TRBV14|NA|few
TGTGCCAGCAGCCAAGATAGCCGGGGTGGCTACACCTTC
CASSQDSRGGYTF
>TRBJ2-7|TRBV27|TRBD2|once
TGTGCCAGCAGTTATACTAGCGGGTCTACCTACGAGCAGTACTTC
CASSYTSGSTYEQYF
>TRBJ2-1|TRBV5-1|TRBD2|NA
TGCGCCAGTACCCAGGGTAGCGGGGGGGCTTCTCCTAATGAGCAGTTCTTC
CASTQGSGGASPNEQFF
>TRBJ2-5|TRBV10-2|TRBD1|NA
TGCGCCAGCAGTGGCGACAGGGCGGTTGCCCAGTACTTC
CASSGDRAVAQYF
>TRBJ2-1|TRBV9|TRBD1|once
TGTGCCAGCGGCGGGACAGGGTTCAATGAGCAGTTCTTC
CASGGTGFNEQFF
>TRBJ2-1|TRBV29-1|NA|NA
TGCAGCGTTATACGGGACAAAGCCTACAATGAGCAGTTCTTC
CSVIRDKAYNEQFF
>TRBJ2-7|TRBV11-2|TRBD1|NA
TGTGCCAGCAGCCACCTCCCGGGACAGGGGGACTACGAGCAGTACTTC
CASSHLPGQGDYEQYF
>TRBJ2-3|TRBV19|TRBD1|NA
TGTGCCAGTAGCATCAGGGGGCTGAACACAGATACGCAGTATTTT
CASSIRGLNTDTQYF
>TRBJ1-3|TRBV18|NA|once
TGTGCCAGCTCACTAGACAGACCCTCACGCTCTGGAAACACCATATATTTT
CASSLDRPSRSGNTIYF
>TRBJ2-1|TRBV12-5|NA|NA
TGTGCTAGTGGTTTGGTCCACGGGGGTGAGCAGTTCTTC
CASGLVHGGEQFF
>TRBJ2-3|TRBV11-2|NA|NA
TGTGCCAGCAGCTTAACTTTAAGCACAGATACGCAGTATTTT
CASSLTLSTDTQYF
>TRBJ2-3|TRBV15|NA|few
TGTGCCACCAGCATAGCACTTGACGAGGCCACAGATACGCAGTATTTT
CATSIALDEATDTQYF
>TRBJ2-1|TRBV9|NA|NA
TGTGCCAGCAGCGTAGCCCCCGATGGCGGAGGGAGTGAGCAGTTCTTC
CASSVAPDGGGSEQFF
>TRBJ1-1|TRBV28|NA|NA
TGTGCCAGCAGTTTTACCGGGACATTGAACACTGAAGCTTTCTTT
CASSFTGTLNTEAFF
>TRBJ1-2|TRBV2|TRBD1|NA
TGTGCCAGAAGGGACAGGGGGACCCTAGGGTATGGCTACACCTTC
CARRDRGTLGYGYTF
>TRBJ2-1|TRBV29-1|TRBD2|few
TGCAGCGTAGTTAGCGGGAGTAGGACCTACAATGAGCAGTTCTTC
CSVVSGSRTYNEQFF
>TRBJ2-2|TRBV5-1|NA|NA
TGCGCCAGCAGCCTTTCCTCTAGTGCGGTCACCGGGGAGCTGTTTTTT
CASSLSSSAVTGELFF
>TRBJ1-1|TRBV13|NA|NA
TGTGCCAGCAGCTTAGGCGGGACTTTGAACACTGAAGCTTTCTTT
CASSLGGTLNTEAFF
>TRBJ2-1|TRBV21-1|NA|NA
TGTGCCAGCAGCAAGGTTAGCGACTACAATGAGCAGTTCTTC
CASSKVSDYNEQFF
>TRBJ1-2|TRBV18|TRBD1|NA
TGTGCCAGCTCGCCGGGACAGGGGACTTTCGGCTACACCTTC
CASSPGQGTFGYTF
>TRBJ2-2|TRBV9|TRBD2|NA
TGTGCCAGCAGCGTCGGCGGGAGAGCGAACACCGGGGAGCTGTTTTTT
CASSVGGRANTGELFF
>TRBJ2-5|TRBV11-2|TRBD2|NA
TGTGCCAGCAGCTTAGAGGAGCGGGGGGGCTTTAGGGAGACCCAGTACTTC
CASSLEERGGFRETQYF
>TRBJ2-6|TRBV28|TRBD2|NA
TGTGCCAGCAGTCCCCCGGGACTAGTAACTGGGGCCAACGTCCTGACTTTC
CASSPPGLVTGANVLTF
>TRBJ1-2|TRBV4-2|TRBD1|once
TGTGCCAGCAGCCCACCGGACAGGGAAGGCTATGGCTACACCTTC
CASSPPDREGYGYTF
>TRBJ2-1|TRBV4-1|NA|NA
TGCGCCAGCAGCCGAGGGGACACCGGAAGACCAATGCAGCAGTTCTTC
CASSRGDTGRPMQQFF
>TRBJ2-7|TRBV2|NA|NA
TGTGCCAGCATAGAGGGTAAGGACGAGCAGTACTTC
CASIEGKDEQYF
>TRBJ1-1|TRBV5-5|TRBD1|NA
TGTGCCAGCAGCTTCGAGGGACAGGGACTAGGAGCTTTCTTT
CASSFEGQGLGAFF
>TRBJ2-3|TRBV7-2|NA|NA
TGTGCCAGCAGCTTAGCGGCCGGCGGTACGCAGTATTTT
CASSLAAGGTQYF
>TRBJ1-5|TRBV19|TRBD1|NA
TGTGCCAGTAGGGCCGGGACAGGGATGCGTCAGCCCCAGCATTTT
CASRAGTGMRQPQHF
>TRBJ1-3|TRBV5-4|NA|NA
TGTGCCAGCAGCTTCCAGGGTGGTGGAAACACCATATATTTT
CASSFQGGGNTIYF
>TRBJ2-5|TRBV5-1|TRBD2|NA
TGCGCCAGCAGCCTAACTTTAGCGGGAGGAGAGACCCAGTACTTC
CASSLTLAGGETQYF
>TRBJ2-1|TRBV5-1|NA|few
TGCGCCAGCAGCTTGGAAGCGGGCCTCTCCTACAATGAGCAGTTCTTC
CASSLEAGLSYNEQFF
>TRBJ2-7|TRBV11-3|NA|NA
TGTGCCAGCAGCTTAGGTCAACGCAGTGACGAGCAGTACTTC
CASSLGQRSDEQYF
>TRBJ1-2|TRBV14|NA|NA
TGTGCCGGCAGCCGCGACATAAGCTATGGCTACACCTTC
CAGSRDISYGYTF
>TRBJ1-1|TRBV7-8|TRBD1|NA
TGTGCCAGCAGGTCGCCGGGACAGACTACTCAAGCTTTCTTT
CASRSPGQTTQAFF
>TRBJ2-3|TRBV10-3|TRBD2|NA
TGTGCCATCAGTGGACTAGCGGACGCAGATACGCAGTATTTT
CAISGLADADTQYF
>TRBJ1-1|TRBV6-1|NA|NA
TGTGCCAGCAGCGGAGCAATACCGAGGGCTTTCTTT
CASSGAIPRAFF
>TRBJ1-2|TRBV5-5|TRBD1|NA
TGTGCCAGCAGCCTCGGACAGGGCTGGGATGGCTACACCTTC
CASSLGQGWDGYTF
>TRBJ2-7|TRBV7-2|TRBD1|NA
TGTGCCAGCAGCCCAGGACAGGGGGCTTTCTACGAGCAGTACTTC
CASSPGQGAFYEQYF
>TRBJ2-3|TRBV29-1|NA|NA
TGCAGCGTTGGACACCTTAGCACAGATACGCAGTATTTT
CSVGHLSTDTQYF
>TRBJ1-3|TRBV29-1|TRBD1|NA
TGCAGCGTTACAGGGGAGAATGGAAACACCATATATTTT
CSVTGENGNTIYF
>TRBJ2-1|TRBV4-2|TRBD2|once
TGTGCCAGCAGCCTCCGACCTACTACCGGGACTATTTCCTACAATGAGCAGTTCTTC
CASSLRPTTGTISYNEQFF
>TRBJ2-3|TRBV7-9|TRBD2|NA
TGTGCCAGCAGCTTAGTTGCTAGCGGAGCAGATACGCAGTATTTT
CASSLVASGADTQYF
>TRBJ1-1|TRBV7-2|NA|few
TGTGCCAGCAGCTTAGCGGCAAGGGGTGAAGCTTTCTTT
CASSLAARGEAFF
>TRBJ2-1|TRBV7-2|TRBD1|NA
TGTGCCAGCAGCCGATTCTCCGGGACAGGGGGCTACAATGAGCAGTTCTTC
CASSRFSGTGGYNEQFF
>TRBJ1-5|TRBV18|NA|few
TGTGCCAGCTCACCTCGACAGAACAATCAGCCCCAGCATTTT
CASSPRQNNQPQHF
>TRBJ2-7|TRBV7-6|TRBD1|NA
TGTGCCAGCAGCTTAGGGGCAGGGGGCTACGAGCAGTACTTC
CASSLGAGGYEQYF
>TRBJ2-5|TRBV9|NA|NA
TGTGCCAGCAGCGTAGCGCGGAAGGGGGAGACCCAGTACTTC
CASSVARKGETQYF
>TRBJ2-7|TRBV21-1|NA|few
TGTGCCAGCATCACACAAGCTAGGAGAGTGGCCAAGAAGGATCCCCTGGACGAGCAGTACTTC
CASITQARRVAKKDPLDEQYF
>TRBJ2-1|TRBV18|TRBD2|NA
TGTGCCAGCTCACCAGGGACTAGCGGGGGCTACAATGAGCAGTTCTTC
CASSPGTSGGYNEQFF
>TRBJ1-5|TRBV30|NA|NA
TGTGCCTGGAGCTCAGGACTTACTGCGGATCAGCCCCAGCATTTT
CAWSSGLTADQPQHF
>TRBJ2-1|TRBV9|TRBD2|NA
TGTGCCAGCAGCGTGGGGACTAGCTTCGGGACCAATGAGCAGTTCTTC
CASSVGTSFGTNEQFF
>TRBJ2-1|TRBV5-4|TRBD2|NA
TGTGCCAGCAGCGCACTCGGGACTATCTACAATGAGCAGTTCTTC
CASSALGTIYNEQFF
>TRBJ1-2|TRBV2|NA|few
TGTGCCAGCAGTGAAGCGCAGGGCAGTAGTGGCTACACCTTC
CASSEAQGSSGYTF